Below are 13 T cell receptor beta chains sequenced from a single sample in a study of response to subunit inactivated influenza vaccine. Each CDR3 protein gets one entry after TCRdb re-called the RT-PCR reads with MiXCR. The sample consists of under 200,000 distinct CDR3 sequences, approximately 12% of them appearing once. The sample also formed part of further work on T cells expressing NK-cell markers. That work adds: Making the TCR beta cDNA relied on 5'RACE template switching with UMIs.

Source: CD8+ T cells sorted from PBMCs, taken less than 13 days after vaccination. The source is a man between 50 and 59 years old who received an inactivated influenza vaccine.

This clonotype was recorded at least ten times. The chain employs TRBV2 and TRBJ1-5; the D gene is possibly TRBD1 (6 bases). Trimming shortened V by 5 bases and J by 3 bases, and 8 bases separated the two germline ends. Germline V CDR1 and CDR2: SNHLY, FYNNEI. This CDR3 comprises 13 residues. This chain's CDR3 is CASSNRVNQPQHF. The CDR3 DNA is TGTGCCAGCAGTAACAGGGTCAATCAGCCCCAGCATTTT.

The CDR3 DNA reads TGTGCCAGCAGTTTCGGGGGAGTCCTGAGGCACCAGAGCTCTGGAAACACCATATATTTT. Amino acid sequence: CASSFGGVLRHQSSGNTIYF. This chain uses TRBV6-2 or TRBV6-3 with TRBJ1-3; tentatively, D is TRBD1 (5 bases). This CDR3 comprises 20 residues. Germline-derived CDR1 and CDR2 are MNHEY and SVGEGT. Trimming cost V 4 bases and J 0 bases, with 25 bases left between them.

This clonotype was seen only a few times. The rearrangement uses TRBV28 and TRBJ1-2; D is unclear. The germline CDR1 and CDR2 sequences are MDHEN and SYDVKM. V lost 4 bases to trimming and J lost 4 bases, with 19 bases between them. The CDR3 runs 16 residues. The CDR3 here is CASSSPWTGLGYGYTF. The DNA of the CDR3 is TGTGCCAGCAGTTCCCCCTGGACTGGGCTAGGCTATGGCTACACCTTC.

This clonotype came up a few times. V is TRBV30 and J is TRBJ2-5; 8 bases agree with TRBD1. V was pared by 1 base and J by 5 bases, with 6 bases of the junction left unmatched. This CDR3 is built from 14 residues. The germline V gene has CDR1 GTSNPN and CDR2 SVGIG (reference sequence). Written as DNA, the CDR3 is TGTGCCTGGAGTGAGGACAGGGAGGTTGAGACCCAGTACTTC. Its protein product is CAWSEDREVETQYF.

The rearrangement joins TRBV6-5 to TRBJ2-5; D might be TRBD1 (5 bases). The CDR3 contains 16 residues. With 2 bases removed from V and 3 bases from J, the gap between germline ends came to 16 bases. The V gene's germline CDR1 is MNHEY and CDR2 SVGAGI. CDR3 DNA: TGTGCCAGCAGTTACCAACCCCCAGGGTTTGAAGAGACCCAGTACTTC. This sequence encodes CASSYQPPGFEETQYF.

This clonotype was seen ten or more times. The chain is built from TRBV4-2 and TRBJ2-7, with D unclear. V was clipped by 0 bases and J by 1 base, with 13 bases between them. Germline CDR1 LGHNA, CDR2 YNFKEQ. The CDR3 has 16 residues. In DNA, the CDR3 is TGTGCCAGCAGCCAAGATTGGGCATTCGGGTCCTACGAGCAGTACTTC. This translates into CASSQDWAFGSYEQYF.

At least ten counts were recorded for this clonotype. The chain combines TRBV9 with TRBJ1-5, with D possibly TRBD1 on 6 matching bases. Per the germline V gene, CDR1 is SGDLS and CDR2 is YYNGEE. The CDR3 is made up of 14 amino acids. V was shortened by 3 bases and J by 2 bases, with 9 bases between the two germline ends. CDR3 sequence reads: CASSAGAGNQPQHF. The CDR3 DNA reads TGTGCCAGCAGCGCGGGGGCTGGCAATCAGCCCCAGCATTTT.

Comments on this clonotype: A much larger clone is a single base away; this may be a read error. The V call is TRBV28, the J call TRBJ2-7; 11 bases agree with TRBD1. The V gene's germline CDR1 is MDHEN and CDR2 SYDVKM. The CDR3 is 17 amino acids. CDR3 in amino acids: CASASPGQGDALYEQCF. Here the CDR3 DNA reads TGTGCCAGCGCCTCCCCGGGACAGGGGGATGCCCTCTACGAGCAGTGCTTC.

This clonotype was seen only a few times. The chain has TRBV11-2 and TRBJ2-5; D not certain. This CDR3 has 15 residues. The germline V gene encodes CDR1 SGHAT and CDR2 FQNNGV. V lost 5 bases, J lost 1 base, and 14 bases lay in between. CDR3 coding DNA: TGTGCCAGCAGCCTTGGATTAGGTGTCCAAGAGACCCAGTACTTC. It codes for CASSLGLGVQETQYF.

This clonotype was counted only a few times. This rearrangement joins TRBV4-3 to TRBJ2-7, with 9 nucleotides matching TRBD1. Germline CDR1 and CDR2: LGHNA and YSLEER. Losses at the gene ends were 0 bases for V and 4 bases for J; bases not matched to a gene: 7. The CDR3 consists of 16 residues. The CDR3 nucleotides read TGCGCCAGCAGCCAAGAGTCAGGGACAGGGTGGTACGAGCAGTACTTC. This codes for CASSQESGTGWYEQYF.

CDR3 sequence: CASSQVGQAYEQYF. The DNA of the CDR3 is TGCGCCAGCAGCCAAGTAGGGCAGGCCTACGAGCAGTACTTC. The chain employs TRBV4-1 and TRBJ2-7; D uncertain. This CDR3 spans 14 amino acids. Per germline, CDR1 MGHRA and CDR2 YSYEKL. V lost 1 base and J 2 bases, leaving 9 bases between the germline ends.

The chain combines TRBV13 with TRBJ2-1, with D hard to call. Germline CDR1 PRHDT, CDR2 FYEKMQ (reference sequence). There are 12 residues in the CDR3. V gave up 1 base and J gave up 10 bases, with 8 bases separating them. CDR3 amino acids: CASSLADQEQFF. The CDR3 nucleotides are TGTGCCAGCAGCTTAGCGGATCAAGAGCAGTTCTTC.

This clonotype came up many times. The chain carries TRBV29-1 and TRBJ2-7, with a possible D match to TRBD2 (6 bases). CDR3 size: 16 residues. The germline V gene has CDR1 SQVTM and CDR2 ANQGSEA. Trimming pared 3 bases from V and 1 base from J, leaving 19 bases between. CDR3: CSVDSYYEGRSYEQYF. CDR3 DNA sequence: TGCAGCGTTGACAGCTATTACGAAGGGAGGTCCTACGAGCAGTACTTC.